The next 13 T cell receptor beta chains were all read from a single sample in a study of CD8 T cells in ankylosing spondylitis. Each CDR3 protein gets one entry after TCRdb re-called the 5' RACE reads with MiXCR. The sample has 85,000 to 90,000 distinct CDR3 sequences, around 30% seen once; the top ten hold about 60%. The sequenced sample consisted of blood, either unsorted or a sorted T cell fraction (not recorded which). Every receptor here comes from a male donor with ankylosing spondylitis or in good health (not recorded which).

Comment on this clonotype: A read error may explain this, as a much larger clone is one base away. Since no conserved phenylalanine or tryptophan closes the CDR3, a read error is the likely cause. The rearrangement links TRBV7-9 to TRBJ2-5; D not resolved. CDR1 and CDR2 from the germline V gene are SEHNR and FQNEAQ (reference sequence). Trimming left V 7 bases short and J 2 bases short, with 11 bases between. This CDR3 region has 13 residues. The CDR3 DNA is TGTGCCAGCACCTCCGAGGAACAAGAGACCCAGTACCTC. Its translation: CASTSEEQETQYL.

This chain connects TRBV29-1 to TRBJ1-2, with 9 positions matching TRBD1. The germline V gene encodes CDR1 SQVTM and CDR2 ANQGSEA. The CDR3 sequence is 14 residues long. The ends lost 6 bases at V and 7 bases at J; junction bases unmatched: 12. The CDR3 reads CSVPGTGPPGGYTF. The CDR3 DNA reads TGCAGCGTCCCCGGGACAGGGCCACCGGGTGGCTACACCTTC.

Only a few counts were recorded for this clonotype. The chain recombines TRBV5-1 with TRBJ2-7; D is possibly TRBD1 or TRBD2 (6 bases each). Germline V gives CDR1 SGHRS, CDR2 YFSETQ. Trimming pared 9 bases from V and 2 bases from J, leaving 18 bases between. The CDR3 totals 14 residues. The CDR3, as DNA: TGCGCCACCGAAGGAGGGACACTTACCTACGAGCAGTACTTC. This sequence encodes CATEGGTLTYEQYF.

This clonotype was seen only a few times. This chain uses TRBV11-2 with TRBJ2-5, with 8 nucleotides matching TRBD2. The CDR3 length is 14 residues. Unmatched junction bases numbered 1, after V lost 1 base and J lost 3 bases. Germline loops: CDR1 SGHAT, CDR2 FQNNGV. In DNA form, the CDR3 reads TGTGCCAGCAGCTTAGCGGGAGGGGAAGAGACCCAGTACTTC. Amino acid sequence: CASSLAGGEETQYF.

The CDR3 bases are TGTGCCACCAGTGGCCCCTCGAGGCAGGGGGCGAGAACTGAAGCTTTCTTT. Translation: CATSGPSRQGARTEAFF. The rearrangement joins TRBV24-1 to TRBJ1-1; 8 positions match TRBD1. This CDR3 region has 17 residues. J gave up 5 bases and V 5 bases, and 15 bases lay outside the gene matches. Per germline, CDR1 KGHDR and CDR2 SFDVKD.

The rearrangement joins TRBV11-3 to TRBJ2-1; D gene unclear. Per the germline V gene, CDR1 is SGHNT and CDR2 is YENEEA. The CDR3 length is 13 residues. V was shortened by 0 bases and J by 6 bases, with 6 bases between the two germline ends. This CDR3 is CASSLEISNEQFF. In DNA form, the CDR3 reads TGTGCCAGCAGCTTAGAGATCAGCAATGAGCAGTTCTTC.

This clonotype came up many times. This chain's CDR3 is CASSRTGNSNQPQHF. The DNA for the CDR3 is TGTGCCAGCAGCCGGACAGGGAATAGCAATCAGCCCCAGCATTTT. The chain couples TRBV11-2 to TRBJ1-5, with TRBD1 identical over 8 bases. Per germline, CDR1 SGHAT and CDR2 FQNNGV. The CDR3 consists of 15 residues. V shed 5 bases, J shed 0 bases, and the junction held 3 bases outside the gene matches. Together with reference TRBV11-2 and TRBJ1-5, the CDR3 gives the full variable domain: EAGVAQSPRYKIIEKRQSVAFWCNPISGHATLYWYQQILGQGPKLLIQFQNNGVVDDSQLPKDRFSAERLKGVDSTLKIQPAKLEDSAVYLCASSRTGNSNQPQHFGDGTRLSIL.

The sample holds many counts of this clonotype. V gene TRBV7-9 combines with J gene TRBJ1-1; 8 bases line up with TRBD1. V lost 5 bases and J lost 10; bases outside the gene matches: 9. The germline CDR1 and CDR2 sequences are SEHNR and FQNEAQ (reference sequence). The CDR3 is 13 residues long. This CDR3 reads CASSPGTGLLAFF. Here the CDR3 DNA reads TGTGCCAGCAGCCCCGGGACAGGTTTATTAGCTTTCTTT.

The V call is TRBV19, the J call TRBJ2-6; D uncertain. The V gene's germline CDR1 is LNHDA and CDR2 SQIVND (reference sequence). The CDR3 covers 15 residues. V was clipped by 5 bases and J by 0 bases, with 8 bases between them. The chain's CDR3 is CASSSESSGANVLTF. The CDR3 DNA sequence: TGTGCCAGTAGTTCAGAAAGCTCTGGGGCCAACGTCCTGACTTTC.

This clonotype turned up a few times. This chain uses TRBV20-1 with TRBJ1-2; D possibly corresponds to TRBD1 (5 bases). This CDR3 comprises 12 residues. The V and J ends lost 5 bases and 2 bases respectively, with 9 bases between them. The germline CDR1 and CDR2 sequences are DFQATT and SNEGSKA (reference sequence). The CDR3 nucleotides are TGCAGTGCTCCGGACAAGAACTATGGCTACACCTTC. Its protein is CSAPDKNYGYTF.

The rearrangement joins TRBV4-2 to TRBJ1-4, with D possibly being TRBD1 (5 bases). The CDR3 has 16 residues. With 0 bases removed from V and 0 bases from J, the gap between germline ends came to 8 bases. Germline V gene lookup returns CDR1 LGHNA and CDR2 YNFKEQ. The CDR3 loop reads CASSQERGTTNEKLFF. Here the CDR3 DNA reads TGTGCCAGCAGCCAAGAAAGGGGCACAACTAATGAAAAACTGTTTTTT.

In regard to this clonotype: Just one base apart from a much larger clone, this may be a read error. The J gene is TRBJ1-1, the V gene TRBV12-3 or TRBV12-4; D is possibly TRBD1 (5 bases). The CDR3 loop spans 12 amino acids. CDR3 in amino acids: CASRGRIQGAYF. CDR3 coding DNA: TGTGCCAGCAGGGGGAGAATCCAGGGAGCTTACTTT.

Many counts were recorded for this clonotype. In DNA, the CDR3 is TGCAGTGCTAGCGACAGGGGGCTGTTGGATGAGCAGTTCTTC. As protein: CSASDRGLLDEQFF. This chain links TRBV20-1 with TRBJ2-1, with 10 bases identical to TRBD1. Per germline, CDR1 DFQATT and CDR2 SNEGSKA (reference sequence). This CDR3 has 14 amino acids. With V trimmed by 3 bases and J by 8 bases, 7 bases remained unmatched.